Below are 13 T cell receptor beta chains sequenced from a single sample in a study of T cell responses to AZD1222 COVID-19 vaccine. Sequenced by immunoSEQ multiplex PCR; TCRdb stores in-frame clones only, minus some. The table records 150,000 to 200,000 clones, over 85% of them present only once. The material was peripheral blood, obtained on day 0 of AZD1222 vaccination. These receptors were collected from an adult in good health.

This clone was seen just once. The chain uses TRBV5-1 and TRBJ1-3; a weak D match, TRBD1 (6 bases). Per the germline V gene, CDR1 is SGHRS and CDR2 is YFSETQ. V lost 1 base, J lost 0 bases, and 11 bases lay in between. The CDR3 runs 16 residues. CDR3 nucleotide sequence: TGCGCCAGCAGCTTGACAGGGAAAAACTCTGGAAACACCATATATTTT. It encodes CASSLTGKNSGNTIYF.

The chain employs TRBV2 and TRBJ2-1; the D gene could be TRBD1 or TRBD2 (5 bases each). This CDR3 has 17 amino acids. V was pared by 7 bases and J by 7 bases, with 26 bases between. Looked up from germline, CDR1 is SNHLY and CDR2 is FYNNEI. CDR3 residues: CASTTFWGPRSGNEQFF. The CDR3 DNA follows: TGTGCCAGCACCACCTTTTGGGGACCTCGGTCCGGGAATGAGCAGTTCTTC.

J is TRBJ1-1 and V is TRBV6-5; D ambiguous. The CDR3 totals 13 residues. Germline V CDR1 and CDR2: MNHEY, SVGAGI. V dropped 7 bases and J dropped 4 bases, with 13 bases sitting between them. The DNA of the CDR3 is TGTGCCAGCATGGTGAGGGTGTCCACTGAAGCTTTCTTT. It yields the protein CASMVRVSTEAFF.

The genes are TRBV7-2 and TRBJ2-5; TRBD2 aligns across 8 bases. Trimming cost V 9 bases and J 5 bases; bases outside gene matches: 14. The germline CDR1 and CDR2 sequences are SGHTA and FQGNSA. This CDR3 is 15 amino acids long. This CDR3 is CASAPAGGFQETQYF. The CDR3 DNA sequence: TGTGCCAGTGCCCCCGCGGGAGGTTTTCAGGAGACCCAGTACTTC.

CDR3 in DNA: TGTGCCAGCAGCCAAAACGGCAATTATCAGCCCCAGCATTTT. Encoded protein: CASSQNGNYQPQHF. This chain uses TRBV11-2 with TRBJ1-5; D unresolved. The germline V gene encodes CDR1 SGHAT and CDR2 FQNNGV. This CDR3 has 14 amino acids. V dropped 5 bases and J dropped 5 bases, with 13 bases sitting between them.

This clone was observed a few times. CDR3 amino acids: CASSLNQAGKVSYNEQFF. The CDR3 bases are TGTGCCAGCAGCTTAAACCAGGCTGGCAAAGTGTCCTACAATGAGCAGTTCTTC. This rearrangement joins TRBV7-6 to TRBJ2-1; unclear D gene. The germline CDR1 and CDR2 sequences are SGHVS and FNYEAQ. Trimming left V 2 bases short and J 1 base short, with 18 bases between. The CDR3 loop spans 18 amino acids. Filled out from reference TRBV7-6 and TRBJ2-1, the complete variable domain reads GAGVSQSPRYKVTKRGQDVALRCDPISGHVSLYWYRQALGQGPEFLTYFNYEAQQDKSGLPNDRFSAERPEGSISTLTIQRTEQRDSAMYRCASSLNQAGKVSYNEQFFGPGTRLTVL.

The chain has TRBV29-1 and TRBJ2-7; maybe TRBD1 (5 bases). Per the germline V gene, CDR1 is SQVTM and CDR2 is ANQGSEA. The V end lost 1 base, the J end lost 2 bases, and 12 bases lay between the germline ends. This CDR3 contains 14 residues. The CDR3 here is CSVEVSTATYEQYF. The CDR3 DNA reads TGCAGCGTTGAAGTATCGACAGCGACCTACGAGCAGTACTTC.

This chain joins TRBV7-9 and TRBJ2-7, with D perhaps TRBD1 (6 bases). Looked up from germline, CDR1 is SEHNR and CDR2 is FQNEAQ (reference sequence). The CDR3 has 15 amino acids. V was pared by 8 bases and J by 2 bases, with 19 bases between. CDR3 sequence: CASRNSGVGAYEQYF. The CDR3 DNA is TGTGCCAGCCGAAATTCAGGGGTTGGGGCCTACGAGCAGTACTTC.

The chain links TRBV18 to TRBJ2-1; TRBD2 matches at 10 bases. The CDR3 covers 17 residues. Trimming took 1 base from V and 6 from J; bases not matched to a gene: 9. Germline CDR1 reads KGHSH; CDR2 reads LQKENI. CDR3 coding DNA: TGTGCCAGCTCACCACTTTTAGGCTCTAGCGGGAGCAATGAGCAGTTCTTC. Translating gives CASSPLLGSSGSNEQFF.

The chain employs TRBV7-9 and TRBJ2-7; TRBD1 matches at 12 bases. This CDR3 region has 16 residues. The junction had 6 bases not matched to a gene; V was cut back by 0 bases and J by 6 bases. Germline-derived CDR1 and CDR2 are SEHNR and FQNEAQ (reference sequence). CDR3 DNA sequence: TGTGCCAGCAGCTTAGCACCGGGACAGGGGGCGTCCGAGCAGTACTTC. It encodes CASSLAPGQGASEQYF. The entire variable domain, with the rest obtained from reference TRBV7-9 and TRBJ2-7, is as follows: DTGVSQNPRHKITKRGQNVTFRCDPISEHNRLYWYRQTLGQGPEFLTYFQNEAQLEKSRLLSDRFSAERPKGSFSTLEIQRTEQGDSAMYLCASSLAPGQGASEQYFGPGTRLTVT.

J is TRBJ1-2 and V is TRBV6-5; 8 bases align to TRBD1. Per germline, CDR1 MNHEY and CDR2 SVGAGI. The ends lost 6 bases at V and 1 base at J; junction bases unmatched: 7. This CDR3 spans 15 amino acids. The DNA for the CDR3 is TGTGCCAGCAGACGGGACAGGCGGGATAACTATGGCTACACCTTC. It encodes CASRRDRRDNYGYTF.

The chain uses TRBV28 and TRBJ1-5; TRBD1 matches at 8 bases. J gave up 7 bases and V 5 bases, and 13 bases lay outside the gene matches. The germline V gene has CDR1 MDHEN and CDR2 SYDVKM. CDR3 length: 16 amino acids. The CDR3 sequence is CASSQRDRWEIQPQHF. The CDR3 nucleotides are TGTGCCAGCAGTCAAAGGGACAGGTGGGAGATCCAGCCCCAGCATTTT.

The chain employs TRBV5-1 and TRBJ2-1; D is perhaps TRBD1 or TRBD2 (7 bases each). The CDR3 sequence is 14 residues long. From germline, CDR1 is SGHRS and CDR2 YFSETQ. Trimming pared 4 bases from V and 7 bases from J, leaving 15 bases between. CDR3 region: CASSAGGGFNEQFF. Here the CDR3 DNA reads TGCGCCAGCAGCGCAGGGGGAGGGTTTAATGAGCAGTTCTTC.